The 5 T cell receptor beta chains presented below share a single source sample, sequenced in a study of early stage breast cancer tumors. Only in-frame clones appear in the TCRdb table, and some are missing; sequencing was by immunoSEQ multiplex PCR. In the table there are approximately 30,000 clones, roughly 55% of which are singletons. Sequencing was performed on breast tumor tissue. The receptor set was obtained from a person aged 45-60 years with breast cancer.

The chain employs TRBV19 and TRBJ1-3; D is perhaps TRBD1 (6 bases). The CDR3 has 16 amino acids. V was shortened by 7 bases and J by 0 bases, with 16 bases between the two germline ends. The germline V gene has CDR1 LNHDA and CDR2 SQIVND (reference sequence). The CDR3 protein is CASIAGQSYSGNTIYF. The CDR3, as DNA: TGTGCCAGTATTGCCGGACAGTCTTACTCTGGAAACACCATATATTTT.

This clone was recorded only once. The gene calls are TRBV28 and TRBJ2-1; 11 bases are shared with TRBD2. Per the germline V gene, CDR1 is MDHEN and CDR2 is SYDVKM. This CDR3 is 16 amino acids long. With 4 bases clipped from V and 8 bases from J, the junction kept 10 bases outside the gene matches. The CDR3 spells CASSSATSGKGHEQFF. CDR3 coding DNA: TGTGCCAGCAGTTCCGCGACTAGCGGGAAAGGCCATGAGCAGTTCTTC.

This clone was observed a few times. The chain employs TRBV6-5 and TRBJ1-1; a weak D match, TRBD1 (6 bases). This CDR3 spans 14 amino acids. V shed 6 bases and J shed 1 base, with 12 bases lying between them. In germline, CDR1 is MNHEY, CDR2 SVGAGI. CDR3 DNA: TGTGCCAGCAGCGACGGGACACCGAACACTGAAGCTTTCTTT. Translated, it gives CASSDGTPNTEAFF.

The DNA of the CDR3 is TGCGCCAGCAGCTTTCTACAGGGTCAGGGGGCCAACGTCCTGACTTTC. It encodes CASSFLQGQGANVLTF. The rearrangement uses TRBV5-1 and TRBJ2-6; tentative D call: TRBD1 (6 bases). Germline values: CDR1 SGHRS, CDR2 YFSETQ. Trimming cost V 2 bases and J 4 bases, with 13 bases left between them. There are 16 residues in the CDR3.

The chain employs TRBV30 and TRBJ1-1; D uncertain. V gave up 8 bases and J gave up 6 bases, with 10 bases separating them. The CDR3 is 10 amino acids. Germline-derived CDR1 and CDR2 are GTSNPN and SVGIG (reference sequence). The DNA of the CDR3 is TGTGCCGTTTGGGTGTCTGAAGCTTTCTTT. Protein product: CAVWVSEAFF.